The T cell receptor (beta chain) described here comes from a study of vaccination and CD4 T cells after COVID-19. Treatment reported: roughly nine-day PBMC culture with coronavirus spike peptide pools or control peptides (ViraFEST assay). About this clonotype itself: Antigen unknown.

Sequencing of cultured CD4+ T cell DNA used the Oncomine TCR Beta short-read assay. Each CDR3 protein is one row after TCRdb ran MiXCR on the PCR reads. In the table there are around 21,000 distinct CDR3 sequences, less than 55% of which are singletons. The clonotype originates from a human donor who had recovered from COVID-19. Material: CD4+ T cells from blood, cultured in vitro.

The CDR3 here is CASSLGGESNQPQHF. CDR3 DNA sequence: TGTGCCAGCAGCTTAGGAGGGGAAAGCAATCAGCCCCAGCATTTT. The rearrangement joins TRBV7-2 to TRBJ1-5, with D perhaps matching TRBD1 (5 bases). CDR1 and CDR2 (germline): SGHTA, FQGNSA. The length of the CDR3 is 15 residues. Deletions cut 1 base from V and 1 base from J, with 8 bases between.